This TCR beta chain derives from a study of cytomegalovirus exposure and HLA in healthy donors. The donors were part of the roughly 130-subject validation cohort, which stood apart from the roughly 670-subject first cohort. Deletions cut 1 base from V and 2 bases from J, with 17 bases between. Germline V CDR1 and CDR2: SGHAT, FQNNGV. The CDR3 extends over 18 amino acids. Study results and caveats: CMV antigen specificity was confirmed in vitro for a few CMV-associated chains. TCR beta chains numbering 164 were designated cytomegalovirus-associated. A later analysis found first-cohort TCR clusters tended to co-occur in the 120 validation repertoires.

Here immunoSEQ multiplex PCR was the method, and the copy in TCRdb shows in-frame clones only, minus some. The sample has 250,000 to 400,000 clones, around 90% seen once; the top ten hold around 0.96%. About this clone itself: Its target is unknown.

The rearrangement uses TRBV11-2 and TRBJ2-2; no firm D call. This receptor was obtained from a man aged 25 to 40 in good health and CMV-seronegative. Source material: PBMCs. The CDR3 reads CASSLGSGQAPNTGELFF. CDR3 sequence (DNA): TGTGCCAGCAGCTTAGGTAGTGGCCAGGCACCAAACACCGGGGAGCTGTTTTTT.